This T cell receptor beta chain was profiled in a study of T cell clusters in autoimmune cytopenias. TRB amplification used approximately 250 ng of peripheral blood genomic DNA. This clonotype is classed as medium-sized by frequency. TRB was amplified by touch-down multiplex PCR, primer pools A and B combined. TCRdb re-called the multiplex PCR reads, yielding one record per CDR3 amino acid sequence without DNA. The sample holds thousands of distinct CDR3 sequences. From germline, CDR1 is SGHTA and CDR2 FQGNSA. There are 12 residues in the CDR3. The rearrangement joins TRBV7-2 to TRBJ2-7; the TCRdb call, TRBD2, lacks DNA for checking. The receptor was derived from a human donor with an autoimmune cytopenia or autoimmune hepatitis (not recorded which). Source material: peripheral blood. The CDR3 sequence is CASSRRGKEQYF.